This TCR beta chain was recovered during a study of blood T cells in healthy people across ages. The wider study: Template switching caught about one barcoded beta molecule for each two T cells. Study-wide results and limits: Versus aged donors, long-lived donors had higher diversity and more naive CD4+ cells.

The CDR3 runs to 15 residues. The ends lost 3 bases at V and 6 bases at J; junction bases unmatched: 8. Looked up from germline, CDR1 is LGHDT and CDR2 is YNNKEL (reference sequence). Per sample, extraction of total RNA gave at least 6 micrograms in every case. This clonotype has more than one count but fewer than ten. Antigen specificity is unknown. Combining a sample-barcoded 5' primer with a J-beta primer mix, a second PCR ran for 7 to 11 cycles. TCRdb fed the 5' RACE reads into MiXCR, producing one record per CDR3 protein. The profile shows 600,000 to 800,000 distinct CDR3 sequences, over 20% of them singletons.

The origin of this receptor is a man in his 70s in good health. The chain recombines TRBV3-1 with TRBJ1-2; 9 nucleotides agree with TRBD1. The specimen sequenced was blood. The CDR3 is CASSHPDRGGNGYTF. The CDR3 DNA reads as TGTGCCAGCAGCCACCCCGACAGGGGGGGGAATGGCTACACCTTC.